The clone carrying this T cell receptor beta chain was observed once. The antigen remains undetermined. Investigators took RNA and DNA out together from 20-30 mg of unsorted bulk tissue. Surgeons resected the patients' primary liver carcinomas. Starting material of 500 to 600 ng total RNA yielded TCR beta cDNA via a constant-region primer. Libraries of TCR beta came from three nested multiplex PCR rounds with slightly modified ARM-PCR. Both of the initial two PCR rounds ran for around 9 cycles and employed TRBV1-TRBV30 forward primers alongside a C-beta reverse primer. TCRdb reprocessed the multiplex PCR reads via MiXCR and lists one record per CDR3 protein. The sample contains about 20,000 distinct CDR3 sequences, around three quarters of which appear only once. This sample was included in a study of tumor-infiltrating lymphocytes in primary liver carcinoma. Overall study context: The patient group consisted of men and women aged 30 to 69 years. Whole-study findings and limits: For tumor-adjacent and tumor-blood pairs, overlap was less than that seen for tumor region pairs.

The germline V gene has CDR1 MNHNY and CDR2 SVGAGI (reference sequence). V lost 6 bases and J 2 bases, leaving 18 bases between the germline ends. CDR3 length: 16 residues. The sequence derives from a woman in her thirties with primary liver carcinoma and hepatitis B virus infection. Source material: liver tumor tissue from sampling region 4. The subset here: tumor region T4, right-lateral pole. The chain recombines TRBV6-6 with TRBJ2-3; TRBD2 is a possible D gene (6 bases). The CDR3 sequence is CASSWDSSPNTDTQYF. The DNA of the CDR3 is TGTGCCAGCAGCTGGGACTCGTCCCCCAACACAGATACGCAGTATTTT.